Included here is one TCR beta chain sequence, with context. With random hexamers, 0.5 to 1 ug RNA was reverse transcribed. TCRdb re-derived calls from the immunoSEQ multiplex PCR reads in MiXCR, one entry per CDR3 protein. This table has about 150,000 distinct CDR3 sequences, around 95% appearing once. From blood CD8+ and CD4+ T cells, TCR beta sequences were generated. This record belongs to a study of CD8 T cells in Susac syndrome. The germline V gene has CDR1 SQVTM and CDR2 ANQGSEA. V was clipped by 6 bases and J by 3 bases, with 12 bases between them. This CDR3 is 12 amino acids long. The origin of this receptor is a human donor with multiple sclerosis. This sequence joins TRBV29-1 and TRBJ2-7; D is perhaps TRBD1 or TRBD2 (5 bases each). The material sequenced was CD8+ T cells from PBMCs. CDR3 bases: TGCAGCGTCCCGGGACCCCTCTACGAGCAGTACTTC. Amino acid sequence: CSVPGPLYEQYF.